The 17 T cell receptor beta chains listed next were all sequenced from one sample in a study of CD8+CD57+ T cells in acquired aplastic anemia. CDR3 and TCR beta VDJ profiling relied on genomic DNA as the template. TCRdb fed the reads into MiXCR, producing one record per CDR3 protein. The sample lists about 160,000 distinct CDR3 sequences, roughly 48% occurring once. Patients who underwent sequencing had shown CD8+CD57+ cell expansion by flow cytometry. Specimen: sorted CD4+, CD8+, or CD8+CD57+ T cells (not recorded which) from PBMCs. The receptors originated from a human donor with aplastic anemia.

This clonotype was seen repeatedly, ten times or more. The rearrangement links TRBV12-3 or TRBV12-4 to TRBJ2-7; D not certain. The V end was cut by 3 bases, the J end by 0 bases, with 6 bases between. This CDR3 comprises 13 residues. The CDR3, as DNA: TGTGCCAGCAGTTTTTCTAGCTCCTACGAGCAGTACTTC. Protein: CASSFSSSYEQYF.

This clonotype was recorded at least ten times. The chain combines TRBV9 with TRBJ1-1; tentative D call: TRBD1 (6 bases). V lost 0 bases and J 3 bases, leaving 12 bases between the germline ends. Germline V gene lookup returns CDR1 SGDLS and CDR2 YYNGEE. The CDR3 totals 15 residues. The CDR3 loop reads CASSVAQGGDTEAFF. The CDR3 nucleotides read TGTGCCAGCAGCGTAGCTCAAGGGGGAGACACTGAAGCTTTCTTT.

Ten or more counts support this clonotype. The chain recombines TRBV5-1 with TRBJ2-7; D is perhaps TRBD2 (5 bases). Germline CDR1 SGHRS, CDR2 YFSETQ. V was trimmed by 2 bases and J by 3 bases, leaving 9 bases between them. The CDR3 totals 13 residues. CDR3 protein: CASSFPGDYEQYF. DNA of the CDR3: TGCGCCAGCAGCTTTCCCGGGGACTACGAGCAGTACTTC.

This clonotype is labeled medium-sized. The V gene is TRBV20-1, the J gene TRBJ2-7; 8 bases fit TRBD2. Germline V gives CDR1 DFQATT, CDR2 SNEGSKA (reference sequence). The CDR3 runs 14 residues. With V trimmed by 4 bases and J by 3 bases, 8 bases remained unmatched. The DNA of the CDR3 is TGCAGTGCTAAGGGACTAGTTGGGGGCTACGAGCAGTACTTC. Amino acid sequence: CSAKGLVGGYEQYF.

This chain links TRBV11-2 with TRBJ1-4, with D maybe TRBD1 (5 bases). The CDR3 extends over 18 amino acids. The ends were cut back, 4 bases at V and 0 bases at J, with 18 bases in the middle. The V gene's germline CDR1 is SGHAT and CDR2 FQNNGV. The CDR3 DNA is TGTGCCAGCAGCTACTCTTTGACAGTCACCGCAACTAATGAAAAACTGTTTTTT. This encodes CASSYSLTVTATNEKLFF.

The rearrangement links TRBV7-3 to TRBJ2-1, with D perhaps TRBD2 (5 bases). The V end was cut by 3 bases, the J end by 6 bases, with 9 bases between. This CDR3 has 13 amino acids. Per the germline V gene, CDR1 is SGHTA and CDR2 is FQGTGA. The CDR3 nucleotides read TGTGCCAGCAGCTTGAGGGTAGCCAATGAGCAGTTCTTC. Its translation is CASSLRVANEQFF.

Ten or more counts support this clonotype. The chain recombines TRBV12-3 or TRBV12-4 with TRBJ1-1, with no clear D. Trimming removed 6 bases at V and 9 bases at J, with 8 bases between. The CDR3 has 10 residues. CDR3 DNA: TGTGCCAGCAGCCGGACGCAAGCTTTCTTT. This sequence encodes CASSRTQAFF.

The V gene is TRBV19, the J gene TRBJ1-1, with 9 nucleotides matching TRBD1. The CDR3 is 13 residues long. Germline V gene sequence: CDR1 LNHDA, CDR2 SQIVND (reference sequence). J gave up 4 bases and V 5 bases, and 2 bases lay outside the gene matches. The CDR3 nucleotides read TGTGCCAGTAGTTTACAGGGGGCCACTGAAGCTTTCTTT. Its protein is CASSLQGATEAFF.

Ten or more counts support this clonotype. The rearrangement links TRBV9 to TRBJ2-1, with 7 nucleotides matching TRBD2. The CDR3 totals 14 residues. V was pared by 4 bases and J by 7 bases, with 8 bases of the junction left unmatched. The germline V gene encodes CDR1 SGDLS and CDR2 YYNGEE. The CDR3 DNA sequence: TGTGCCAGCAGCCCACGGGGAGGGAGTAATGAGCAGTTCTTC. Its protein product is CASSPRGGSNEQFF.

In its sample, this clonotype was seen many times. The V call is TRBV19, the J call TRBJ2-7; 7 bases are a match to TRBD2. Trimming took 4 bases from V and 3 from J; bases not matched to a gene: 3. This CDR3 region has 13 residues. Germline V lookup: CDR1 LNHDA, CDR2 SQIVND (reference sequence). The CDR3 bases are TGTGCCAGTAGTAGCGGGAGCCTCTACGAGCAGTACTTC. It codes for CASSSGSLYEQYF.

With respect to this clonotype: This CDR3 is missing its conserved last phenylalanine or tryptophan, likely due to a read error. The V and J genes are TRBV10-3 and TRBJ1-1; D is undetermined. V was cut by 0 bases and J by 1 base, with 9 bases left in between. Per the germline V gene, CDR1 is ENHRY and CDR2 is SYGVKD. This CDR3 has 15 residues. CDR3 in amino acids: CAISESMAGNTEAFS. CDR3 in DNA: TGTGCCATCAGTGAGTCGATGGCAGGGAACACTGAAGCTTTCTCT.

The chain recombines TRBV24-1 with TRBJ2-1, with 10 bases aligning to TRBD1. Germline assignment: CDR1 KGHDR and CDR2 SFDVKD. Trimming cost V 7 bases and J 7 bases; bases outside gene matches: 3. CDR3 size: 13 residues. The CDR3 sequence is CATRDRGSNEQFF. The CDR3 DNA reads TGTGCCACCAGGGACAGGGGGAGTAATGAGCAGTTCTTC.

The chain is built from TRBV5-6 and TRBJ2-1; D call uncertain. The CDR3 has 12 amino acids. Germline V gene sequence: CDR1 SGHDT, CDR2 YYEEEE. The V end lost 3 bases, the J end lost 8 bases, and 9 bases lay between the germline ends. The CDR3 sequence: CASSSQGYEQFF. CDR3 nucleotides: TGTGCCAGCAGCTCGCAAGGCTATGAGCAGTTCTTC.

This clonotype was seen at least ten times. The chain combines TRBV15 with TRBJ1-2, with D perhaps matching TRBD1 (6 bases). The germline CDR1 and CDR2 sequences are LNHNV and YYDKDF (reference sequence). The CDR3 has 17 amino acids. Trimming pared 1 base from V and 5 bases from J, leaving 20 bases between. CDR3 sequence: CATSRAMGARGSYGYTF. CDR3 sequence (DNA): TGTGCCACCAGCAGAGCCATGGGGGCGAGGGGTTCGTATGGCTACACCTTC.

The chain's CDR3 is CASSRPGIARYNEQFF. Written as DNA, the CDR3 is TGTGCCAGCAGTCGCCCGGGTATCGCACGCTACAATGAGCAGTTCTTC. The rearrangement joins TRBV2 to TRBJ2-1; no reliable D call. The V end was cut by 5 bases, the J end by 3 bases, with 17 bases between. Germline V lookup: CDR1 SNHLY, CDR2 FYNNEI. This CDR3 contains 16 residues.

The chain uses TRBV12-3 or TRBV12-4 and TRBJ2-7; possible D gene TRBD1, 5 bases. The germline V and J ends were trimmed by 7 bases and 3 bases, with 13 bases remaining between them. The CDR3 runs to 13 residues. The CDR3 DNA sequence: TGTGCCAGCAAAAACAGGCCATACTACGAGCAGTACTTC. Protein sequence: CASKNRPYYEQYF.

Only one count was recorded for this clonotype. This may come from a read error, since a much larger clone is one base off. The chain combines TRBV5-4 with TRBJ1-1; weak D call: TRBD1 (5 bases). CDR1 SGHNT and CDR2 YYREEE come from the germline V gene (reference sequence). The length of the CDR3 is 16 residues. CDR3 in amino acids: CANSLGPSGDGAEAFF. The CDR3 bases are TGTGCCAACAGCTTGGGACCGTCAGGAGATGGCGCTGAAGCTTTCTTT.